The text below deals with one T cell receptor (beta chain). Its antigen is not known. Unique molecular identifiers featured in each of the TCR beta cDNA libraries. Each CDR3 protein is one row after TCRdb ran MiXCR on the PCR reads. The sample holds 150,000 to 200,000 distinct CDR3 sequences; 30% are singletons and the top ten take 1.5%. The data derive from a study of post-analysis software for immune sequencing data. Study-wide context: The disease courses spanned relapsing-remitting, secondary progressive and progressive-relapsing forms of multiple sclerosis.

The CDR3 sequence is 16 residues long. Germline CDR1 is MNHEY and CDR2 is SVGAGI. Trimming shortened V by 0 bases and J by 5 bases, and 13 bases separated the two germline ends. Study-level findings and limits: With TRBV5-6, TRBV5-1 and TRBV20-1 included, several TRBV segments were more frequent in patients than in controls.

What was sequenced was blood. This clonotype originated in a girl aged 10-17 years with multiple sclerosis. V gene TRBV6-5 combines with J gene TRBJ2-2, with D possibly TRBD1 on 5 matching bases. The CDR3 protein is CASSYSSGSGTGELFF. The CDR3 DNA follows: TGTGCCAGCAGTTACTCATCTGGCTCAGGGACCGGGGAGCTGTTTTTT.